This TCR beta chain is from a study of blood T cell repertoires in COVID-19. Study as a whole: Both acute and convalescent COVID-19 samples were obtained from the United States, Italy and Spain. From T cells, B-cell-depleted T cells, or PBMCs came the material, which was cDNA or gDNA.

Source study methods: Reference gene primer amplification gave estimated nucleated cell counts. Libraries were prepared by immunoSEQ multiplex PCR; TCRdb keeps only in-frame clonotypes and omits some of them. V and J calls and clone size are given by that table; D and trimming were obtained from the DNA. The table lists approximately 450,000 clones, roughly nine tenths of them singletons. In assigning cohorts, the study relied on participant-reported clinical history. After removal of 2 bases from V and 7 bases from J, the junction contained 5 bases not matched to a gene. CDR1 MNHEY and CDR2 SVGAGI come from the germline V gene. This CDR3 spans 15 amino acids.

This receptor was identified in a woman under 30 with acute COVID-19. Sequencing was done on a sample of PBMCs or T cells enriched from blood (not recorded which). The chain carries TRBV6-5 and TRBJ2-1; 10 nucleotides line up with TRBD1. The DNA for the CDR3 is TGTGCCAGCAGTTACCAGACAGGGGGCTGGAATGAGCAGTTCTTC. Protein sequence: CASSYQTGGWNEQFF.